Included here is one TCR beta chain sequence, with context. What it recognizes is unknown. The sample is drawn from a study of T cell responses to AZD1222 COVID-19 vaccine. The overall study: Second-dose schedules of about 4 or about 12 weeks were combined.

V lost 10 bases to trimming and J lost 0 bases, with 15 bases between them. CDR3 length equals 14 residues. Germline assignment: CDR1 LNHDA and CDR2 SQIVND (reference sequence). Sequenced by immunoSEQ multiplex PCR; TCRdb stores in-frame clones only, minus some. The table lists approximately 46,000 clones, about 83% of them singletons. The study's findings and limits: Baseline seropositivity occurred in only a handful of AZD1222 recipients. Spike-specific TCR breadth and depth grew following two AZD1222 doses. Donors, mostly white British, included more females; clonal diversity was possibly underestimated.

Sequenced here: peripheral blood, sampled on day 0 of AZD1222 vaccination. The source of this sequence is an adult in good health. The chain joins TRBV19 to TRBJ1-1; no clear D. CDR3 sequence reads: CATRSSPLNTEAFF. For the CDR3, the DNA is TGTGCCACCCGTTCATCGCCCTTGAACACTGAAGCTTTCTTT.